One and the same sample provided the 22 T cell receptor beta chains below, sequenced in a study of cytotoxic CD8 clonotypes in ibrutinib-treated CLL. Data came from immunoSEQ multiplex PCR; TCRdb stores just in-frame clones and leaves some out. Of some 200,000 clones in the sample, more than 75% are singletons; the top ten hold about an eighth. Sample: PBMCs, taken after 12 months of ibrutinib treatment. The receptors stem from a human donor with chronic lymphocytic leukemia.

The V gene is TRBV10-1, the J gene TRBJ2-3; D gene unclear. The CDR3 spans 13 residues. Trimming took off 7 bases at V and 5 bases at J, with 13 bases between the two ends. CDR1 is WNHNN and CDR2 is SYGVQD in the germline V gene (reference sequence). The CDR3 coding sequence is TGCGCCAGCAACTTTGGGAAGGGAGATACGCAGTATTTT. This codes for CASNFGKGDTQYF.

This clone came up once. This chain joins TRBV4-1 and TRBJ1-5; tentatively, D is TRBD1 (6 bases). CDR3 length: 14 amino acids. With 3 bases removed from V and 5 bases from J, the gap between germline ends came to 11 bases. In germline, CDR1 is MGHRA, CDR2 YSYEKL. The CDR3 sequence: CASSQDSNYQPQHF. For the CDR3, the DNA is TGCGCCAGCAGCCAGGACAGTAATTATCAGCCCCAGCATTTT.

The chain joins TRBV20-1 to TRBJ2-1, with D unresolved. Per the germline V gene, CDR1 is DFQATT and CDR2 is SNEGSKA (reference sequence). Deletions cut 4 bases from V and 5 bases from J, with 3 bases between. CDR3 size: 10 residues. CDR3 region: CSATHNEQFF. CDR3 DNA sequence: TGCAGTGCTACTCACAATGAGCAGTTCTTC.

The CDR3: CASSLGLAGGRPDTQYF. CDR3 in DNA: TGTGCCAGCAGCTTGGGACTAGCGGGGGGTCGGCCAGATACGCAGTATTTT. The chain is built from TRBV5-4 and TRBJ2-3, with 13 bases lining up with TRBD2. Germline V gene lookup returns CDR1 SGHNT and CDR2 YYREEE (reference sequence). The CDR3 runs 17 residues. Trimming removed 0 bases from V and 4 bases from J; junction bases left unmatched: 5.

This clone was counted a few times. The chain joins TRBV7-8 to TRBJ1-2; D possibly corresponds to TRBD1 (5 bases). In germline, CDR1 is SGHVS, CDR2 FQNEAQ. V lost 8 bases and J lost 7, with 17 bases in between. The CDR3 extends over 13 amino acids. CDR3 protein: CASGIWGLGGYTF. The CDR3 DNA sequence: TGTGCCAGCGGCATATGGGGGTTGGGTGGCTACACCTTC. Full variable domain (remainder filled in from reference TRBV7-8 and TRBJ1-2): GAGVSQSPRYKVAKRGQDVALRCDPISGHVSLFWYQQALGQGPEFLTYFQNEAQLDKSGLPSDRFFAERPEGSVSTLKIQRTQQEDSAVYLCASGIWGLGGYTFGSGTRLTVV.

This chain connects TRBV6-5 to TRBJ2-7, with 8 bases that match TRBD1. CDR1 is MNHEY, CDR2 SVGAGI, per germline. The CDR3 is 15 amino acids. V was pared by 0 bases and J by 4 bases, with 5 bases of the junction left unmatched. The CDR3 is CASSYSWTGIYEQYF. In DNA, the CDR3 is TGTGCCAGCAGTTACTCGTGGACAGGGATATACGAGCAGTACTTC.

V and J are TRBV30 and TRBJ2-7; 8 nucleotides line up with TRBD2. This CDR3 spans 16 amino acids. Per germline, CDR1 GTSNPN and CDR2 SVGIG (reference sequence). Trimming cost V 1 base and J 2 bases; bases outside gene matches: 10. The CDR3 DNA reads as TGTGCCTGGAGTGGCCTAGGCGGGGGGTCCCCCTACGAGCAGTACTTC. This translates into CAWSGLGGGSPYEQYF.

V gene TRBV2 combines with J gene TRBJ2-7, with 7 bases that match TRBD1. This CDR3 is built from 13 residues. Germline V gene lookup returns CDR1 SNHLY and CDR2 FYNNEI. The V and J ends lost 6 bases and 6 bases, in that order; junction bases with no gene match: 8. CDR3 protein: CASSDREISEQYF. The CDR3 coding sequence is TGTGCCAGCAGCGACAGGGAAATAAGCGAGCAGTACTTC.

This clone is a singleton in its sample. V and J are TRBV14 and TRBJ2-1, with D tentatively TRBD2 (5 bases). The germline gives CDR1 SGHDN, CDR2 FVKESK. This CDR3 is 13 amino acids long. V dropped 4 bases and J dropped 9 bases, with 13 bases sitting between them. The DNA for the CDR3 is TGTGCCAGCAGCCCGTCTGTAAGCGGTGAGCAGTTCTTC. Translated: CASSPSVSGEQFF. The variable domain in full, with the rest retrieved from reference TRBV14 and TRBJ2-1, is EAGVTQFPSHSVIEKGQTVTLRCDPISGHDNLYWYRRVMGKEIKFLLHFVKESKQDESGMPNNRFLAERTGGTYSTLKVQPAELEDSGVYFCASSPSVSGEQFFGPGTRLTVL.

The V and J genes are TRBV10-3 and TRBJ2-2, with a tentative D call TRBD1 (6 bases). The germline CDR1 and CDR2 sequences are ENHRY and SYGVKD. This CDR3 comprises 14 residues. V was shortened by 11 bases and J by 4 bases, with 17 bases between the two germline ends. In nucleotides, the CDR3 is TGTGCCGCCAGACGACAGGAAGGCACCGGGGAGCTGTTTTTT. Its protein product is CAARRQEGTGELFF.

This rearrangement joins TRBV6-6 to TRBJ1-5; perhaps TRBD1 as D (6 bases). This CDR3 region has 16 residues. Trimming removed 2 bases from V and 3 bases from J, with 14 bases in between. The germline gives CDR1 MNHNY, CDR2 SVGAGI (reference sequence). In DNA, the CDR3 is TGTGCCAGCAGTTACGCGGCAGGGGACTACAATCAGCCCCAGCATTTT. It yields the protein CASSYAAGDYNQPQHF.

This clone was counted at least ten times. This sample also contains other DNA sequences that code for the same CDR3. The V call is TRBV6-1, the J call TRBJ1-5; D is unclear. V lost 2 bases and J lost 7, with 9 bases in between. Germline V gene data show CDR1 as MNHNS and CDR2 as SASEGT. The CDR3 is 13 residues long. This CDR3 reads CASSELVGQPQHF. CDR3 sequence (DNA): TGTGCCAGCAGTGAATTGGTAGGACAGCCCCAGCATTTT.

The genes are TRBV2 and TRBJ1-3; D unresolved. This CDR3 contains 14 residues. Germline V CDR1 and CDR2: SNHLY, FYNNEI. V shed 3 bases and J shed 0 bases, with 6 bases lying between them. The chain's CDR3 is CASSEGSSGNTIYF. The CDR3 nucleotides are TGTGCCAGCAGTGAGGGCAGCTCTGGAAACACCATATATTTT.

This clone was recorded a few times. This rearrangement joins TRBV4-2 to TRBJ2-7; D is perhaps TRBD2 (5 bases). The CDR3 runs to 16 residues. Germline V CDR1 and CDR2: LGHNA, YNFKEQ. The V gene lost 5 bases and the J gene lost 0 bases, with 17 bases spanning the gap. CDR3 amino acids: CASSLLLDEGSYEQYF. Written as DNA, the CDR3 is TGTGCCAGCAGCTTACTCCTAGACGAGGGCTCCTACGAGCAGTACTTC.

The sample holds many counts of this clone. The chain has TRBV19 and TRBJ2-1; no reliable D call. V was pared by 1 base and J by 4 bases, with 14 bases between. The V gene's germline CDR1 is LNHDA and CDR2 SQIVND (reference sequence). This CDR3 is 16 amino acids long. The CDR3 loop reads CASSIGGPILYNEQFF. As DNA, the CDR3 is TGTGCCAGTAGTATAGGCGGACCCATTCTGTACAATGAGCAGTTCTTC.

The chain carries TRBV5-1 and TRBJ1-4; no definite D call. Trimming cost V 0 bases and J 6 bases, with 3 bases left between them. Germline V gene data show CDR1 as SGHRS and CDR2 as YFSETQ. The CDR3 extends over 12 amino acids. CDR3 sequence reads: CASSLGDEKLFF. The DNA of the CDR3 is TGCGCCAGCAGCTTGGGAGATGAAAAACTGTTTTTT.

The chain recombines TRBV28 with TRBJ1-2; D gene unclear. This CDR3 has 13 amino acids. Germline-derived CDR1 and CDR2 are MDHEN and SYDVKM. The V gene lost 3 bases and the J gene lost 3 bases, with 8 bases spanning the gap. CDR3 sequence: CASSLPAYYGYTF. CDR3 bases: TGTGCCAGCAGTTTGCCGGCCTACTATGGCTACACCTTC.

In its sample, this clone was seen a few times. This CDR3 is CASSSGGSFHSPLHF. The CDR3, as DNA: TGTGCCAGCAGCTCCGGAGGATCCTTCCATTCACCCCTCCACTTT. The chain combines TRBV7-9 with TRBJ1-6, with no clear D. The V gene's germline CDR1 is SEHNR and CDR2 FQNEAQ (reference sequence). Trimming cost V 4 bases and J 8 bases, with 15 bases left between them. The CDR3 has 15 residues.

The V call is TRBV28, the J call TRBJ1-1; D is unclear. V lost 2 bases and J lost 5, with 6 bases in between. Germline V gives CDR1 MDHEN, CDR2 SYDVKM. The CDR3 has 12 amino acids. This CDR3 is CASSLLITEAFF. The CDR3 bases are TGTGCCAGCAGTTTACTGATAACTGAAGCTTTCTTT.

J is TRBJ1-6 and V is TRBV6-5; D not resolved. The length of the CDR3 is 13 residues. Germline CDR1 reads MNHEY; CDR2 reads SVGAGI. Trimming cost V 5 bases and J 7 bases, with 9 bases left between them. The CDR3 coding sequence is TGTGCCAGCAGTCTCGAAGGGAATTCACCCCTCCACTTT. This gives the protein CASSLEGNSPLHF.

CDR3 DNA sequence: TGTGCCAGCAGCCTCGATGGGACACCGAAAGAGACCCAGTACTTC. Amino acid sequence: CASSLDGTPKETQYF. This sequence joins TRBV7-3 and TRBJ2-5; D perhaps matches TRBD1 (6 bases). Per the germline V gene, CDR1 is SGHTA and CDR2 is FQGTGA. Trimming took 5 bases from V and 3 from J, leaving 16 bases between them. The CDR3 runs to 15 residues. Supplemented by reference TRBV7-3 and TRBJ2-5, the full variable domain reads GAGVSQTPSNKVTEKGKYVELRCDPISGHTALYWYRQSLGQGPEFLIYFQGTGAADDSGLPNDRFFAVRPEGSVSTLKIQRTERGDSAVYLCASSLDGTPKETQYFGPGTRLLVL.

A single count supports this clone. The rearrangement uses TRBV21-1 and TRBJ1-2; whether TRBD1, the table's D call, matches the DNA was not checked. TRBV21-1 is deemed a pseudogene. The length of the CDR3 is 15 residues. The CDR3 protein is CASSIRPGANYGYTF. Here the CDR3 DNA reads TGTGCCAGCAGCATACGCCCAGGGGCTAACTATGGCTACACCTTC.